The source of this T cell receptor beta chain is a study of cytomegalovirus exposure and HLA in healthy donors. Findings and caveats of the study: Upon later analysis, HLA-associated TCR beta chains proved more clonally expanded than other, equally common chains.

This clone showed up just a few times. What it binds is not known. These donors, healthy bone marrow donors, were studied. The study ran its PCR with 60 Vbeta and 13 Jbeta primers. Clones were sequenced by immunoSEQ multiplex PCR, and TCRdb holds only the in-frame ones, with some missing. Of about 59,000 clones in the sample, approximately 83% were seen once. The V segment lost 2 bases and the J segment 5 bases; nucleotides outside the gene matches: 5. From germline, CDR1 is MRHNA and CDR2 SNTAGT. This CDR3 comprises 15 residues. The receptor was derived from a human donor in good health. V gene TRBV6-4 combines with J gene TRBJ2-1, with 8 bases matching TRBD2. Source material: PBMCs. DNA for the CDR3: TGTGCCAGCAGTGACAGGGCGGGGGGACACAATGAGCAGTTCTTC. Protein product: CASSDRAGGHNEQFF.